A single T cell receptor (beta chain) is shown here with its context. What it binds is not known. The sample is drawn from a study of response to subunit inactivated influenza vaccine. The CDR3 loop spans 16 amino acids. Trimming took 3 bases from V and 0 from J; bases not matched to a gene: 6. The germline CDR1 and CDR2 sequences are MDHEN and SYDVKM. TCRdb re-called the RT-PCR reads with MiXCR, one entry per CDR3 protein. The sample records 600,000 to 850,000 distinct CDR3 sequences, 14% being singletons. Study results and limitations: The study's authors posited that every seasonal influenza vaccination enlists few new T cells.

The gene calls are TRBV28 and TRBJ2-7, with 9 bases lining up with TRBD1. The sequenced sample was PBMCs from blood, obtained around 15 days before vaccination. The TCR sequence derives from a man aged 45-65 years who received an inactivated influenza vaccine. As DNA, the CDR3 is TGTGCCAGCAGTTTTCCTACAGGGGGCCCCTCCTACGAGCAGTACTTC. This gives the protein CASSFPTGGPSYEQYF.